This note documents a single TCR beta chain sequence. The data belong to a study of T-cell memory formation after mild COVID-19. TCRdb reprocessed the 5' RACE reads with MiXCR, giving one entry per CDR3 protein. The sample has 350,000 or so distinct CDR3 sequences, over 20% seen once. Sequencing used PBMCs or a T cell subset sorted from them (not recorded which). The clonotype originates from an adult woman who had mild COVID-19 (a few samples of this study predate the infection). Cell type and time point are not known.

As DNA, the CDR3 is TGTGCCAGCTCACCAGGGACAGACCTGTTAGCCAAAAACATTCAGTACTTC. Its translation: CASSPGTDLLAKNIQYF. V and J are TRBV18 and TRBJ2-4; 7 bases are shared with TRBD1. V was clipped by 2 bases and J by 0 bases; unmatched bases: 7. From germline, CDR1 is KGHSH and CDR2 LQKENI. This CDR3 contains 17 residues. Using reference TRBV18 and TRBJ2-4 for the parts outside the CDR3, the full variable domain is NAGVMQNPRHLVRRRGQEARLRCSPMKGHSHVYWYRQLPEEGLKFMVYLQKENIIDESGMPKERFSAEFPKEGPSILRIQQVVRGDSAAYFCASSPGTDLLAKNIQYFGAGTRLSVL.